Shown below are 15 T cell receptor beta chains from a single sample sequenced in a study of blood T cell repertoires in COVID-19. Produced via immunoSEQ multiplex PCR; TCRdb's table is partial and in-frame only. The table has 100,000 or so clones, roughly 80% seen once. The source material was peripheral blood. The receptors come from a human donor in a cohort sampled during active COVID-19.

The chain recombines TRBV30 with TRBJ1-2; D perhaps matches TRBD1 (5 bases). The V gene lost 2 bases and the J gene lost 4 bases, with 17 bases spanning the gap. The CDR3 contains 15 residues. CDR1 is GTSNPN, CDR2 SVGIG, per germline (reference sequence). Here the CDR3 DNA reads TGTGCCTGGAGTTATTCTGGGCAGGGCTTCTATGGCTACACCTTC. As protein: CAWSYSGQGFYGYTF.

In this sample, this clone turned up a few times. The rearrangement uses TRBV2 and TRBJ2-1; 14 nucleotides align to TRBD2. Looked up from germline, CDR1 is SNHLY and CDR2 is FYNNEI. CDR3 length: 14 residues. V dropped 6 bases and J dropped 8; count of bases not matched to a gene: 3. CDR3: CASRGGLAGDEQFF. The CDR3 bases are TGTGCCAGCAGGGGGGGACTAGCGGGAGATGAGCAGTTCTTC.

V gene TRBV5-8 combines with J gene TRBJ2-1; 7 bases fit TRBD2. In germline, CDR1 is SGHTS, CDR2 YDEGEE. The ends lost 2 bases at V and 7 bases at J; junction bases unmatched: 6. The CDR3 contains 14 residues. In DNA form, the CDR3 reads TGTGCCAGCAGCTTTCGCGGGGGAACGAATGAGCAGTTCTTC. It yields the protein CASSFRGGTNEQFF.

This chain joins TRBV7-9 and TRBJ2-3; the match to TRBD2 covers 9 bases. This CDR3 has 16 amino acids. The junction had 7 bases not matched to a gene; V was cut back by 5 bases and J by 1 base. Germline CDR1 SEHNR, CDR2 FQNEAQ (reference sequence). CDR3 sequence (DNA): TGTGCCAGCAGCCCCGGGTTAGCGGGGGGCACAGATACGCAGTATTTT. Protein product: CASSPGLAGGTDTQYF.

The chain links TRBV28 to TRBJ2-5, with D possibly being TRBD2 (6 bases). There are 13 residues in the CDR3. Trimming cost V 3 bases and J 3 bases, with 8 bases left between them. Germline lookup yields CDR1 MDHEN and CDR2 SYDVKM. As DNA, the CDR3 is TGTGCCAGCAGTTTCCGCGGGAAAGAGACCCAGTACTTC. Translating it yields CASSFRGKETQYF.

The chain carries TRBV10-3 and TRBJ1-1, with D possibly TRBD1 on 6 matching bases. The V gene lost 10 bases and the J gene lost 2 bases, with 14 bases spanning the gap. CDR1 is ENHRY, CDR2 SYGVKD, per germline. CDR3 length equals 13 residues. CDR3 loop: CATRTERNTEAFF. In DNA, the CDR3 is TGTGCCACCCGGACAGAGCGTAACACTGAAGCTTTCTTT.

The chain recombines TRBV24-1 with TRBJ2-5; tentatively, D is TRBD1 (6 bases). Trimming stripped 3 bases from V and 2 bases from J, with 18 bases between. This CDR3 spans 17 amino acids. Germline V gene data show CDR1 as KGHDR and CDR2 as SFDVKD. The CDR3 sequence: CATSDSQGGNVQETQYF. As DNA, the CDR3 is TGTGCCACCAGTGATAGCCAAGGGGGAAACGTACAAGAGACCCAGTACTTC.

The chain is built from TRBV30 and TRBJ2-3; 7 positions agree with TRBD1. The CDR3 consists of 15 residues. The ends lost 0 bases at V and 1 base at J; junction bases unmatched: 4. Germline CDR1 GTSNPN, CDR2 SVGIG (reference sequence). CDR3: CAWSVRDRGTDTQYF. As DNA, the CDR3 is TGTGCCTGGAGTGTACGAGACAGGGGCACAGATACGCAGTATTTT. Supplemented by reference TRBV30 and TRBJ2-3, the full variable domain reads SQTIHQWPATLVQPVGSPLSLECTVEGTSNPNLYWYRQAAGRGLQLLFYSVGIGQISSEVPQNLSASRPQDRQFILSSKKLLLSDSGFYLCAWSVRDRGTDTQYFGPGTRLTVL.

This chain connects TRBV7-8 to TRBJ1-4; possibly TRBD1 for D (6 bases). The CDR3 extends over 15 amino acids. V was shortened by 6 bases and J by 0 bases, with 11 bases between the two germline ends. Per germline, CDR1 SGHVS and CDR2 FQNEAQ. CDR3 nucleotide sequence: TGTGCCAGCAGAGGACAGAAGACAACTAATGAAAAACTGTTTTTT. Translating it yields CASRGQKTTNEKLFF.

This chain connects TRBV19 to TRBJ1-1; 8 bases are shared with TRBD1. Germline CDR1 reads LNHDA; CDR2 reads SQIVND (reference sequence). The CDR3 has 16 residues. Trimming removed 1 base from V and 3 bases from J; junction bases left unmatched: 7. For the CDR3, the DNA is TGTGCCAGTAGTATAGGGCAGGGGGCCTTTTACACTGAAGCTTTCTTT. Translated: CASSIGQGAFYTEAFF.

The chain couples TRBV7-9 to TRBJ2-1; TRBD2 matches 15 bases. V lost 5 bases, J lost 0 bases, and 5 bases stayed unmatched. There are 18 residues in the CDR3. Germline lookup yields CDR1 SEHNR and CDR2 FQNEAQ (reference sequence). This chain's CDR3 is CASSQGLAGGFSYNEQFF. CDR3 DNA sequence: TGTGCCAGCAGCCAGGGACTAGCGGGGGGTTTCTCCTACAATGAGCAGTTCTTC.

A word on this clone: A junction boundary mismatches the germline segment, possibly from a read error. The chain recombines TRBV6-5 with TRBJ2-7, with 9 bases matching TRBD1. The CDR3 contains 11 residues. Germline CDR1 is MNHEY and CDR2 is SVGAGI. CDR3 protein: CASSRDRDRTF. The DNA for the CDR3 is TGTGCCAGCAGCCGGGACAGGGATAGGACTTTC.

This clone was observed a few times. The rearrangement uses TRBV5-1 and TRBJ1-3, with D maybe TRBD1 (5 bases). V lost 2 bases and J lost 4, with 13 bases in between. The CDR3 loop spans 15 amino acids. CDR1 is SGHRS, CDR2 YFSETQ, per germline. The CDR3 loop is CASSFDGGAGNTIYF. The CDR3 DNA reads as TGCGCCAGCAGCTTTGACGGTGGGGCAGGAAACACCATATATTTT.

The chain is built from TRBV6-5 and TRBJ1-2; 7 bases fit TRBD1. The J segment lost 8 bases and the V segment lost 6 bases, leaving 15 bases of the junction unmatched. The CDR3 sequence is 15 residues long. Germline V gene sequence: CDR1 MNHEY, CDR2 SVGAGI. The CDR3 coding sequence is TGTGCCAGCAGCTTATCCCCCCGGACAGGTGGCGGCTACACCTTC. Its translation is CASSLSPRTGGGYTF.

This chain links TRBV5-1 with TRBJ2-7; D is perhaps TRBD1 (5 bases). The V and J ends lost 4 bases and 0 bases respectively, with 14 bases between them. Germline V gives CDR1 SGHRS, CDR2 YFSETQ. This CDR3 spans 15 amino acids. The CDR3 coding sequence is TGCGCCAGCAGCCATCACCCAGACAGCTCCTACGAGCAGTACTTC. Translated: CASSHHPDSSYEQYF.